Given below is one T cell receptor beta chain in context. These data come from a study of blood T cell repertoires in COVID-19. On the study more broadly: Samples representing acute and convalescent COVID-19 were sourced from the United States, Italy and Spain. T cells, B-cell-depleted T cells, or PBMCs provided the cDNA or gDNA that served as material.

Per the authors' pipeline: Reference gene primer amplification gave nucleated cell count estimates. Sequencing was performed with immunoSEQ multiplex PCR; in TCRdb, only in-frame clones are kept and a portion is missing. Clone size and the V and J calls come from that table; the DNA yielded D and trimming. The data hold around 370,000 clones, with 90% to 95% observed a single time. Input material: peripheral blood. The origin of this receptor is a woman aged 18-29 years who had recovered from COVID-19.

CDR3 DNA sequence: TGTGCCAGCAGCCCAGGTCAGAGGGATTCACCCCTCCACTTT. Translating it yields CASSPGQRDSPLHF. The genes are TRBV7-9 and TRBJ1-6; D not resolved. The CDR3 runs to 14 residues. Trimming shortened V by 5 bases and J by 8 bases, and 13 bases separated the two germline ends. CDR1 and CDR2 (germline): SEHNR, FQNEAQ (reference sequence).